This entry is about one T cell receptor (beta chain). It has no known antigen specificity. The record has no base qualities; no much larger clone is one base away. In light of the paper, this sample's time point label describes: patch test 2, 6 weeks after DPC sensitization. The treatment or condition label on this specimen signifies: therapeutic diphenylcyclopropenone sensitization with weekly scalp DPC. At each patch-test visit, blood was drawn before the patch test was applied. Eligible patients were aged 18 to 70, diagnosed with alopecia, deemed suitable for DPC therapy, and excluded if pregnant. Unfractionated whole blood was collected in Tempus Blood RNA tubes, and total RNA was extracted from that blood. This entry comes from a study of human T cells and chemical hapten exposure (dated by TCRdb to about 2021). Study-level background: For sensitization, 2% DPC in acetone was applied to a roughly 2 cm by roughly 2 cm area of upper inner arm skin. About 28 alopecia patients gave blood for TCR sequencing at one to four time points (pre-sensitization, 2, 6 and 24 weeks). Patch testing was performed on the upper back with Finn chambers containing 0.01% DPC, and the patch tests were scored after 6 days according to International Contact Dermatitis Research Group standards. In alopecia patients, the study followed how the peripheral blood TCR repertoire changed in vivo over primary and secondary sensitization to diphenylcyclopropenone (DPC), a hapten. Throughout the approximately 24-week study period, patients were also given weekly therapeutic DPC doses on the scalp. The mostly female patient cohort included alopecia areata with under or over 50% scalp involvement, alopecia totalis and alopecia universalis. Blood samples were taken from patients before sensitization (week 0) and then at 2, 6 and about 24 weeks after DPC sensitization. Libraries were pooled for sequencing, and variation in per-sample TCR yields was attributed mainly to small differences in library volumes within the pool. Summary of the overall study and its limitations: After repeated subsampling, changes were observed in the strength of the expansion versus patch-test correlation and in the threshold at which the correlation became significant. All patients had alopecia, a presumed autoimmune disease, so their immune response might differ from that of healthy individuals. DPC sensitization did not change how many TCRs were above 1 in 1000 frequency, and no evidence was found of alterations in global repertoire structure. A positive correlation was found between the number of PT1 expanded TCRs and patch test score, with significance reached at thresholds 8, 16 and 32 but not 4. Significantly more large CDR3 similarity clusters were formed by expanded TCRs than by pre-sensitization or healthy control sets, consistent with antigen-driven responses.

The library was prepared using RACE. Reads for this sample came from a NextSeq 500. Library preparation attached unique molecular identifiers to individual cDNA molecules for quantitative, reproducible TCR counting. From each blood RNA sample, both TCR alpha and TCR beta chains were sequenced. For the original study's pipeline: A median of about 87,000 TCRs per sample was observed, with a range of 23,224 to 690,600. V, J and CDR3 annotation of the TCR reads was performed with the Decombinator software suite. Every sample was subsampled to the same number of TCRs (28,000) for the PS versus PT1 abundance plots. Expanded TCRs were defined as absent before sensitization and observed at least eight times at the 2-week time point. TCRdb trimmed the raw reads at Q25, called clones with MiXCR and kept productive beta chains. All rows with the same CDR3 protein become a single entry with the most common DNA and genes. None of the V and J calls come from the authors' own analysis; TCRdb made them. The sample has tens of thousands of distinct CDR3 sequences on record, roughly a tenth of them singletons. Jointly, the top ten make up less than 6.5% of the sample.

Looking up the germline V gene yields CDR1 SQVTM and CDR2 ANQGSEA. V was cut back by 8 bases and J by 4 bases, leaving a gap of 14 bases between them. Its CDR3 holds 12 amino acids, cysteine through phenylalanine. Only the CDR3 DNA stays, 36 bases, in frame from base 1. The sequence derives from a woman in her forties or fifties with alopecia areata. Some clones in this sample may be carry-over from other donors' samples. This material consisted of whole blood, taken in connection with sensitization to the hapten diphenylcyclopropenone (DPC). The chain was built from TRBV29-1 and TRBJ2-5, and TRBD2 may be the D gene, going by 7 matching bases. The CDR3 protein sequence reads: CSPGGSRETQYF. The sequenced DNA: TGCAGCCCGGGGGGCAGTCGAGAGACCCAGTACTTC.